Listed here is a single T cell receptor beta chain. These data are taken from a study of OX40 agonist ivuxolimab in advanced cancers. CDR3 size: 14 residues. V was pared by 10 bases and J by 0 bases, with 15 bases between. The V gene's germline CDR1 is LNHDA and CDR2 SQIVND (reference sequence). Sequencing was performed with immunoSEQ multiplex PCR; in TCRdb, only in-frame clones are kept and a portion is missing. The table shows 50,000 to 55,000 clones, with roughly 84% occurring only once. The source is an adult with an advanced solid tumor such as melanoma, head and neck, liver or kidney cancer. Source: CD4+ or CD8+ T cells sorted from blood, taken in a trial of the OX40 agonist ivuxolimab. The V gene is TRBV19, the J gene TRBJ1-2; D gene uncertain. Here the CDR3 DNA reads TGTGCCACGCGCGACGGAGGAGCTAACTATGGCTACACCTTC. The encoded protein is CATRDGGANYGYTF.